The T cell receptor (beta chain) under discussion was sequenced for a study of human T cells and chemical hapten exposure. Study-level background: Diphenylcyclopropenone, dosed weekly to the scalp, was given to patients throughout the approximately 22-week study. Upper-back patches of 0.01% DPC were read at 6 days.

Stated time point: patch test 1, 2 weeks after DPC sensitization. Treatment given: therapeutic diphenylcyclopropenone sensitization with weekly scalp DPC. In every case, blood was obtained before the patch test was applied. The CDR3 totals 12 residues. V gave up 2 bases and J gave up 2 bases, with 6 bases separating them. Germline CDR1 DFQATT, CDR2 SNEGSKA (reference sequence). In the source study's methods: Per-sample TCR counts ranged from roughly 20,000 to 750,000, median approximately 98,000. TCRdb re-called the RACE reads with MiXCR, one entry per CDR3 protein. The V and J calls reflect TCRdb's pipeline rather than the authors' work. This sample has more than 95,000 distinct CDR3 sequences, with over 10% found just once.

The chain carries TRBV20-1 and TRBJ1-2; D is undetermined. This specimen consisted of whole blood, obtained in connection with sensitization to the hapten diphenylcyclopropenone (DPC). This TCR came from a woman aged 50 to 60 with alopecia areata. Some clones in this sample may be carry-over from other donors' samples. The DNA of the CDR3 is TGCAGTGCTAGATCAGAGAACTATGGCTACACCTTC. Translation: CSARSENYGYTF.